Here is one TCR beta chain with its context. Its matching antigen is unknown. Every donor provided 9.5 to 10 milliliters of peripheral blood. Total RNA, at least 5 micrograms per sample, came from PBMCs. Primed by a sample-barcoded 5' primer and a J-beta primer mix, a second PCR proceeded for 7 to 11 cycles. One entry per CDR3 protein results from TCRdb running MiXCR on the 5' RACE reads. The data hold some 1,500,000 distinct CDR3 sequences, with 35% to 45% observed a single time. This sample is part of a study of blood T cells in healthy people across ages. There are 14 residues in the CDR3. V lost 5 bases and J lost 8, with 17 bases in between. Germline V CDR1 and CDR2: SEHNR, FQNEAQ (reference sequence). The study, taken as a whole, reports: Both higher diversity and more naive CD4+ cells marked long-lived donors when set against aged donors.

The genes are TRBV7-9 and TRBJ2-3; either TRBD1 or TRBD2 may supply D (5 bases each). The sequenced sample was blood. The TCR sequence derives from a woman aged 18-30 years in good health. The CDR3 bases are TGTGCCAGCAGCCCCCGGGACGCCACTGGTACGCAGTATTTT. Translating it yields CASSPRDATGTQYF.